This T cell receptor beta chain was sequenced during a study of spatial heterogeneity in lung cancer. Study-wide points: Blood contained ubiquitous expanded tumor TCRs more at resection than at follow-up.

V lost 6 bases to trimming and J lost 5 bases; unmatched junction nucleotides: 6. The CDR3 runs 15 residues. Germline V gene sequence: CDR1 WSHSY, CDR2 SAAADI. Time point noted: sample taken at primary tumor resection. A word on this clonotype: Its specificity is not known.

TCRdb used MiXCR to reprocess the 5' RACE reads, holding one entry per CDR3 protein. The sample carries 40,000 to 55,000 distinct CDR3 sequences, 6.8% recorded once. This receptor was obtained from a female donor with early-stage non-small cell lung cancer. Sequences were derived from PBMCs, sampled at surgery. The chain couples TRBV10-2 to TRBJ2-5; 13 nucleotides line up with TRBD2. The CDR3 sequence: CASRGLAGIVETQYF. CDR3 coding DNA: TGCGCCAGCAGGGGACTAGCGGGGATAGTGGAGACCCAGTACTTC.